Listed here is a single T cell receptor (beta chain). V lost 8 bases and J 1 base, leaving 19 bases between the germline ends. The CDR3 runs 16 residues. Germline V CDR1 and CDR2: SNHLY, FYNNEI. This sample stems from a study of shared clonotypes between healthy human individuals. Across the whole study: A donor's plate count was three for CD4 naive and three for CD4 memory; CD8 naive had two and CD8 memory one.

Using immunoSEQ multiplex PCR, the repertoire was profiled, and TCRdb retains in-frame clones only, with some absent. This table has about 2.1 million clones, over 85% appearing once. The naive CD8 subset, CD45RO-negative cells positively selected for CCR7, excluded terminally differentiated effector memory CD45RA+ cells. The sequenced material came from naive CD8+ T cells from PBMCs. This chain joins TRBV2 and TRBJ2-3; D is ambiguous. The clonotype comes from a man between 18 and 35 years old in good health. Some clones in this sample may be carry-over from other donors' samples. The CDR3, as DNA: TGTGCCAGCGCCGCGGACCGAGGCCTACGCACAGATACGCAGTATTTT. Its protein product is CASAADRGLRTDTQYF.